This T cell receptor (beta chain) was sequenced for a study of blood T cells in healthy people across ages. Overall study findings and caveats: Older age coincided with a roughly linear decline in TCR beta diversity per million T cells.

PCR was performed a second time for roughly 6 to 12 cycles using a sample-barcoded 5' primer and a J-beta primer mix. Using its own MiXCR run on the 5' RACE reads, TCRdb lists one record per CDR3 protein. The sample lists 1.4 million or so distinct CDR3 sequences, around 40% occurring once. Note on this clonotype: What it binds is unknown.

V lost 0 bases, J lost 2 bases, and 16 bases lay in between. The CDR3 is made up of 17 amino acids. The germline V gene encodes CDR1 SGHRS and CDR2 YFSETQ. The sample taken for sequencing was blood. The chain uses TRBV5-1 and TRBJ2-3, with D perhaps TRBD1 or TRBD2 (6 bases each). This TCR derives from a woman under 30 in good health. The CDR3: CASSLANGGTFTDTQYF. The CDR3 nucleotides are TGCGCCAGCAGCTTGGCCAACGGGGGCACATTCACAGATACGCAGTATTTT.